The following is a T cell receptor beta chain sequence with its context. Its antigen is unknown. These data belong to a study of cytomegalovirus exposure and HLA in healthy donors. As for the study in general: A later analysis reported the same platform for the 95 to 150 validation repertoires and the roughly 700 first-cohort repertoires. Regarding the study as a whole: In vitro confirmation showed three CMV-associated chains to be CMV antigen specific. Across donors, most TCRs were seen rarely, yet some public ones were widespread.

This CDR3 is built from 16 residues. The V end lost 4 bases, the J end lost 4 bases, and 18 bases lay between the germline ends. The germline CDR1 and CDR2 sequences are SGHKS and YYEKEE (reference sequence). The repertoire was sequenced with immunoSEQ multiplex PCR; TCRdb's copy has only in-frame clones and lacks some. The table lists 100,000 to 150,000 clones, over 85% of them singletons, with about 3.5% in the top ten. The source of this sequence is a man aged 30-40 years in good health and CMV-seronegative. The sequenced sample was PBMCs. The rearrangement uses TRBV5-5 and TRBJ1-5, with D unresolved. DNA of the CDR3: TGTGCCAGCAGCCGAAAACAGAGAGGGCGGAATCAGCCCCAGCATTTT. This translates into CASSRKQRGRNQPQHF.